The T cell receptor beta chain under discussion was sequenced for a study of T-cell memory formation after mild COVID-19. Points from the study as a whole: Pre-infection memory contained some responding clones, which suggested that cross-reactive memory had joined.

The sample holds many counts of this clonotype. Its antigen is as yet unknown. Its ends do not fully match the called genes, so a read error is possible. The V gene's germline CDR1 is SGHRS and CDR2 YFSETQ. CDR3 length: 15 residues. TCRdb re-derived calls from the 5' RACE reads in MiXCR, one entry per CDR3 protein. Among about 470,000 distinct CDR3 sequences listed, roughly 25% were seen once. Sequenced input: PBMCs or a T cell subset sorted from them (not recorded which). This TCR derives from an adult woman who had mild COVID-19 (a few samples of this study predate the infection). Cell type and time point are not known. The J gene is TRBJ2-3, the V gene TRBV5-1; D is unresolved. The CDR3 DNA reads TGTGCCAGCAGTTTGGAAGCCCTTAGCACAGATACGCAGTATTTT. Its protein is CASSLEALSTDTQYF.